These 10 T cell receptor beta chains came from one sample sequenced in a study of CD8+CD57+ T cells in acquired aplastic anemia. The template for TCR beta VDJ and CDR3 sequence profiling was genomic DNA. One entry per CDR3 protein, called by TCRdb with MiXCR from the reads. The table lists fewer than 200,000 distinct CDR3 sequences, roughly 48% of them singletons. The sequenced patients had an expansion of CD8+CD57+ cells seen by flow cytometry. The specimen was sorted CD4+, CD8+, or CD8+CD57+ T cells (not recorded which) from PBMCs. These receptors were obtained from a human donor with aplastic anemia.

As concerns this clonotype: The junction does not match germline at one end; this may be a read error. The chain employs TRBV20-1 and TRBJ2-5, with D possibly matching TRBD2 (7 bases). In germline, CDR1 is DFQATT, CDR2 SNEGSKA (reference sequence). This CDR3 region has 12 residues. In nucleotides, the CDR3 is TGTGGGGGCTGGGGGGGCGCGAAGACCCAGTACTTC. It translates to CGGWGGAKTQYF.

In regard to this clonotype: This CDR3 is missing its conserved last phenylalanine or tryptophan, likely due to a read error. V is TRBV9 and J is TRBJ1-2; 7 positions match TRBD1. The germline V gene has CDR1 SGDLS and CDR2 YYNGEE. CDR3 length equals 13 residues. The CDR3 spells CAGSRDSNYGYTS. CDR3 nucleotide sequence: TGTGCCGGCAGCCGGGACAGTAACTATGGCTACACCTCC.

This clonotype was recorded once. The rearrangement uses TRBV10-3 and TRBJ2-2, with 10 bases identical to TRBD2. This CDR3 is 13 amino acids long. V lost 10 bases and J lost 6; bases outside the gene matches: 5. Germline CDR1 and CDR2: ENHRY and SYGVKD. The CDR3 coding sequence is TGTGCCACCACCGGGACTAGCGCCGGGGAGCTGTTTTTT. It codes for CATTGTSAGELFF.

This clonotype was picked up many times. A much larger clone differs by one base, so this may be a read error. The genes are TRBV24-1 and TRBJ2-1; D possibly corresponds to TRBD1 (6 bases). V was cut by 2 bases and J by 10 bases, with 20 bases left in between. Germline loops: CDR1 KGHDR, CDR2 SFDVKD. The CDR3 has 16 amino acids. CDR3 bases: TGTGCCACCAGTGATTCGACGAAGGGGGTACTTGAGGAGCAGTTCTTC. Translating it yields CATSDSTKGVLEEQFF.

This clonotype was detected many times. This chain uses TRBV11-2 with TRBJ2-2, with 13 nucleotides matching TRBD2. J lost 1 base, V lost 2 bases, and 7 bases had no gene match. The germline gives CDR1 SGHAT, CDR2 FQNNGV. The length of the CDR3 is 19 residues. CDR3 nucleotide sequence: TGTGCCAGCAGCTTACCCTGGACTAGCGGGGGCCAGAACACCGGGGAGCTGTTTTTT. It translates to CASSLPWTSGGQNTGELFF.

This clonotype was detected a few times. This may stem from a read error, because a much larger clone lies one nucleotide away. The CDR3 ends on some other residue instead of the conserved phenylalanine or tryptophan, so this is likely a read error. The chain recombines TRBV2 with TRBJ1-1; D possibly corresponds to TRBD1 (5 bases). Trimming cost V 6 bases and J 6 bases, with 17 bases left between them. Germline assignment: CDR1 SNHLY and CDR2 FYNNEI. The CDR3 spans 14 residues. CDR3 DNA: TGTGCCAGCAGGACTTATCAGGGAGGCCCTGAAGCTTTCCTT. Residues: CASRTYQGGPEAFL.

This clonotype was counted between two and nine times. The rearrangement links TRBV4-3 to TRBJ2-2; D is ambiguous. The CDR3 totals 15 residues. Trimming removed 0 bases from V and 4 bases from J, with 9 bases in between. In germline, CDR1 is LGHNA, CDR2 YSLEER. The DNA of the CDR3 is TGCGCCAGCAGCCAAGAAGGCCCCCCCACCGGGGAGCTGTTTTTT. It yields the protein CASSQEGPPTGELFF.

Ten or more counts support this clonotype. V gene TRBV5-4 combines with J gene TRBJ2-1; D may correspond to TRBD1 or TRBD2 (6 bases each). V was pared by 0 bases and J by 9 bases, with 10 bases between. The CDR3 is 13 amino acids. Germline V gene data show CDR1 as SGHNT and CDR2 as YYREEE (reference sequence). CDR3 sequence (DNA): TGTGCCAGCAGCTTGGCGGGGGCGAGTGAGCAGTTCTTC. It specifies CASSLAGASEQFF.

In its sample, this clonotype was seen a few times. CDR3 sequence (DNA): TGTGCCAGCAGCCCGCGCGGAAACACCATATATTTT. Protein sequence: CASSPRGNTIYF. The chain joins TRBV6-1 to TRBJ1-3, with D unclear. CDR3 size: 12 residues. V shed 6 bases and J shed 4 bases, with 7 bases lying between them. Per the germline V gene, CDR1 is MNHNS and CDR2 is SASEGT.

The V gene is TRBV20-1, the J gene TRBJ2-7; TRBD1 matches at 8 bases. Germline CDR1 DFQATT, CDR2 SNEGSKA (reference sequence). J gave up 4 bases and V 0 bases, and 8 bases lay outside the gene matches. The CDR3 has 15 residues. The CDR3 sequence is CSARELDREVYEQYF. CDR3 nucleotide sequence: TGCAGTGCTAGAGAGCTGGACAGGGAAGTTTACGAGCAGTACTTC.